Here is one TCR beta chain with its context. Clones were sequenced by immunoSEQ multiplex PCR, and TCRdb holds only the in-frame ones, with some missing. The data show around 700,000 clones, 55% to 85% seen once. Germline CDR1 reads SNHLY; CDR2 reads FYNNEI. The V gene lost 8 bases and the J gene lost 4 bases, with 15 bases spanning the gap. This CDR3 is built from 13 residues. The source of the sample is a study of shared clonotypes between healthy human individuals. The chain recombines TRBV2 with TRBJ2-7; tentatively, D is TRBD2 (6 bases). The receptor was isolated from a woman aged 30 to 39 in good health. The sequencing input was memory CD4+ T cells sorted from blood. Indicated subset: CD45RA-negative fraction. CDR3 in DNA: TGTGCCAGCCAGACGGGAGTACCATACGAGCAGTACTTC. It encodes CASQTGVPYEQYF.